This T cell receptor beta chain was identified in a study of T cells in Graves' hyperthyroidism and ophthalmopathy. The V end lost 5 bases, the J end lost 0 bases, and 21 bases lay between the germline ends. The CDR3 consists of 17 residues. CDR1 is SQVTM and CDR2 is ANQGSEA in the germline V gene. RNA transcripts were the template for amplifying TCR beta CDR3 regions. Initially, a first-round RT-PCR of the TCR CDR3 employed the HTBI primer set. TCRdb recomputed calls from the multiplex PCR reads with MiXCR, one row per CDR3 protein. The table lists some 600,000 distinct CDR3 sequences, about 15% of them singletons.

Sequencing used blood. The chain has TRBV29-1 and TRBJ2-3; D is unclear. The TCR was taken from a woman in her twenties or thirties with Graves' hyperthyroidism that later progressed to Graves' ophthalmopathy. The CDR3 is CSVPLAYLSSSTDTQYF. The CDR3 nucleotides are TGCAGCGTTCCGCTCGCGTATTTAAGCTCTAGCACAGATACGCAGTATTTT.